This TCR beta chain was sequenced in a study of cytomegalovirus exposure and HLA in healthy donors. Study background: Genotyping of roughly 400 donors showed that 80% to 85% belonged to the Caucasian-associated ancestry cluster.

It was with 60 Vbeta and 13 Jbeta primers that the PCR ran. Measured with immunoSEQ multiplex PCR; TCRdb has only the in-frame clones, and not every one. This table has 150,000 to 200,000 clones, over 60% appearing once. Study-wide findings and caveats: Rarity marked most TCR sequences, yet some public TCRs occurred in many donors. Later analysis demonstrated an association between a missense DCLRE1C variant and TCR beta V- and J-gene trimming. An observed cluster of highly shared sequence variants was recorded as a likely sequencing artifact.

Comment on this clone: Its antigen remains unidentified.

CDR1 and CDR2 from the germline V gene are MNHNS and SASEGT. V lost 5 bases and J lost 4; bases outside the gene matches: 5. This CDR3 is 14 amino acids long. Sample: PBMCs. The sequence came from a woman between 40 and 50 years old in good health and CMV-seronegative. The rearrangement links TRBV6-1 to TRBJ1-2; TRBD1 aligns across 9 bases. For the CDR3, the DNA is TGTGCCAGCAGTCGGACAGGGGCTTCCTATGGCTACACCTTC. Protein: CASSRTGASYGYTF.